This section outlines one TCR beta chain sequence together with its context. This sample was taken from a study of T cell changes during pregnancy in multiple sclerosis. Generated by immunoSEQ multiplex PCR, the TCRdb table keeps only in-frame clones and is missing some. The sample consists of 55,000 to 75,000 clones, 90% to 95% of them appearing once. The germline CDR1 and CDR2 sequences are SGHAT and FQDESV (reference sequence). CDR3 size: 16 residues. V was pared by 5 bases and J by 0 bases, with 14 bases between. This clonotype was obtained from a female donor in good health, enrolled as a control in a pregnancy study. The chain carries TRBV11-1 and TRBJ2-1; possibly TRBD2 for D (6 bases). This specimen consisted of peripheral blood, obtained after pregnancy. DNA for the CDR3: TGTGCCAGCAGCCCAACTGACGGGAGCTCCTACAATGAGCAGTTCTTC. As protein: CASSPTDGSSYNEQFF. The full variable domain, completed using reference TRBV11-1 and TRBJ2-1, is EAEVAQSPRYKITEKSQAVAFWCDPISGHATLYWYRQILGQGPELLVQFQDESVVDDSQLPKDRFSAERLKGVDSTLKIQPAELGDSAMYLCASSPTDGSSYNEQFFGPGTRLTVL.